This entry concerns a single TCR beta chain. Its antigen is not known. Other DNA sequences in the same sample also yield this CDR3. Assay: immunoSEQ multiplex PCR; the TCRdb copy retains only in-frame clones and omits some. The sample has some 60,000 clones; over 65% are singletons. This entry comes from a study of pediatric ulcerative colitis. CDR1 is KGHSH, CDR2 LQKENI, per germline. V was clipped by 6 bases and J by 7 bases; unmatched bases: 4. There are 13 residues in the CDR3. Overall study findings and caveats: Repertoires came from total lymphocyte DNA, so rare subsets like regulatory T cells may be missed. No controls had the two rectal clonotypes shared by ulcerative colitis patients. Acute severe colitis showed lower rectal diversity from clonal expansions.

The chain has TRBV18 and TRBJ1-2; 11 bases align to TRBD1. This clonotype originated in a boy aged 5-17 years with moderate ulcerative colitis. The source material was blood. The CDR3 bases are TGTGCCAGCTCGCCGGACAGGGGGCTTGGCTACACCTTC. Translating gives CASSPDRGLGYTF.